This record covers a single T cell receptor (beta chain). This sample is part of a study of cytomegalovirus exposure and HLA in healthy donors. Germline V gene lookup returns CDR1 SGHTA and CDR2 FQGNSA. J was trimmed by 2 bases and V by 4 bases; bases with no gene match: 5. The CDR3 runs 15 residues. Primers for the PCR totalled 60 Vbeta and 13 Jbeta. TCRdb's table, derived via immunoSEQ multiplex PCR, lists solely in-frame clones and lacks some. This table holds about 140,000 clones, more than 75% found once. The sample comprised PBMCs. The V and J genes are TRBV7-2 and TRBJ2-5; 9 bases agree with TRBD2. The TCR originated in a female donor in good health and CMV-seronegative. The CDR3 DNA reads TGTGCCAGCAGCTCGCTAGCGGGGTTACAAGAGACCCAGTACTTC. It yields the protein CASSSLAGLQETQYF. The entire variable domain, with the rest obtained from reference TRBV7-2 and TRBJ2-5, is as follows: GAGVSQSPSNKVTEKGKDVELRCDPISGHTALYWYRQSLGQGLEFLIYFQGNSAPDKSGLPSDRFSAERTGGSVSTLTIQRTQQEDSAVYLCASSSLAGLQETQYFGPGTRLLVL.